This TCR beta chain stems from a study of cytomegalovirus exposure and HLA in healthy donors (dated by TCRdb to 2016 to 2017). Looking at the study overall: In an earlier analysis of approximately 640 of the donors, 250 to 350 Gb of sequence data and 90 million to 120 million unique TCR beta sequences from roughly 200 million T cells were reported. A later genetic analysis took genome-wide SNP genotypes for about 55% of the roughly 700 donors and used that subset as a discovery cohort. An early release that covered fewer than 750 HLA-typed donors contained approximately 320 gigabases of sequencing data and some 87 million unique TCR sequences. In the later analysis, no new phenotypic data were used to find candidate immune exposures; instead, reliance was placed on TCR beta sequences and their occurrence across donors. Of the 300 to 400 genotyped donors, approximately 82% fell in the genetic ancestry cluster associated with self-reported Caucasian donors. Donor age, sex, ethnicity and CMV serostatus were collected together with the repertoire data. To predict cytomegalovirus infection status, the study brought together high-throughput TCR immunosequencing, statistical association of individual TCRs with disease status, and machine learning. In a later analysis, previously published TCR beta repertoires from 670 or so donors were re-analyzed and high-resolution HLA genotyping was added so that TCR occurrence patterns could be studied. An earlier analysis of several hundred of the donors used high-throughput TCR beta sequencing to judge whether each TCR beta V gene segment behaved as functional or pseudogenic. Among approximately 370 genotyped donors of the cohort, an average of around 220,000 unique TCR beta nucleotide sequences was sequenced per donor, of which about 18% were non-productive. Typing coverage varied by locus: about 620-630 donors for A, B, C, DRB1 and DQB1; around 560 for DQA1; more than 600 for DPA1; about 450 for DPB1. Roughly 5 DR-DQ haplotypes were handled as single units for association and clustering, since linkage in the cohort was strong. Along with the approximately 700-subject first cohort, a separate validation cohort of over 90 different subjects was used. The T cell repertoires of 550 to 850 subjects were profiled by immunosequencing and related to cytomegalovirus serostatus. All discovery cohort repertoires had been generated using a single sequencing platform. HLA typing included class I and class II loci at four-digit resolution. The study was designed to test whether signatures of past pathogen exposure could be identified by cataloging public T cell receptors. Study-level results and caveats: In a later analysis, most CMV-associated TCR beta chains were found to appear HLA-restricted, with HLA associations seemingly driven largely by CMV exposure. The classifier was reported to diagnose cytomegalovirus status with high specificity and sensitivity in both the original cohort and the validation cohort. In a later genetic analysis, a missense DCLRE1C variant was associated with V-gene and J-gene trimming of TCR beta chains, and the association was replicated in an independent cohort. Across donors, most TCR sequences were observed very rarely, whereas some public TCRs were present in many individuals. Because counts were too low, about 17 rarely observed V segments, including chromosome 9 orphons, were excluded from the earlier analysis of some 590 of the donors. CMV serostatus was the only immune exposure information available for the cohort. The study listed 164 TCR beta chains as associated with cytomegalovirus. A further reported finding was that TCR beta sequences accurately predicted the HLA-A and HLA-B alleles for most subjects in the first cohort. Because the 87-base-pair reads could not distinguish some IMGT-functional V segments, including TRBV6-2 and TRBV6-3, those segments were excluded. Presence/absence analyses assumed roughly uniform sequencing depth across donors, an assumption that may not hold. Assigning TCR associations to individual alleles was difficult when HLA alleles, especially DR and DQ, strongly co-occurred. At a false discovery rate of 0.05, a later analysis linked 16,951 TCR beta sequences to specific HLA alleles. A later genetic analysis reported fewer N-insertions in productive TCRs among donors in an Asian-associated ancestry cluster than the approximately 670-donor mean. Several of the top co-occurrence clusters appeared to be linked to parvovirus B19, influenza, CMV and Epstein-Barr virus, according to a later analysis. In an earlier analysis of about 600 of the donors, most TCR beta V segments appeared in productive rearrangements about 87% or about 30% of the time, broadly matching IMGT annotations. Because HLA typing was missing for some donors at each locus, association tests included only the typed subset. In this cohort, only TCR beta chains were sequenced, and detectable features were limited by the absence of alpha or paired-chain data. In a later analysis, the rate of TCR association differed among HLA loci, with DRB1 alleles having the most associated TCRs and HLA-C alleles having the fewest. A later analysis found that HLA-associated TCR beta chains were more clonally expanded and had lower generation probabilities than equally common non-associated chains. In vitro tests confirmed that a few of the cytomegalovirus-associated TCR beta chains recognize cytomegalovirus antigens. The authors suggested that the approach could potentially be generalized to other disease states and immunological phenotypes. A cluster of highly shared sequence variants was judged likely to represent a technical artifact of the sequencing pipeline. Correlated functional status among segregating V segments might be attributable to linkage disequilibrium, but an unknown experimental factor could not be ruled out.

From the cysteine up to the phenylalanine, the CDR3 has a length of 14 residues. The CDR3 DNA has 42 bases and is translated from base 1. CDR1 and CDR2 are drawn from the germline V gene (reference sequence): SEHNR, FQNEAQ. The junction shows trimming of 3 bases on V and 9 bases on J, and the gene matches do not reach 8 bases of it. The cohort was made up of hundreds of healthy bone marrow donors. Cohort members were all nominally healthy when sampled, although unrecorded immune exposures were likely present. The donor was CMV seronegative and was included in the group of approximately 350 seronegative cohort members. Every donor gave a peripheral blood sample, and the peripheral blood mononuclear cells from that sample were used for TCR beta sequencing. Genomic DNA was extracted from the blood cell samples with the Qiagen DNeasy Blood Extraction Kit. A word on this clone: The clone's antigen remains unknown. No much larger clone is present one base from it, and per-base qualities are unavailable.

To prepare the library, the immunoSEQ multiplex PCR assay was applied. For the multiplex PCR, a mixture combining 60 forward primers for TCR Vbeta segments and 13 reverse primers for TCR Jbeta segments was used. A multiplex PCR assay on genomic DNA amplified the CDR3 region of rearranged TCR beta genes. Amplified TCR beta libraries were sequenced as 87-base-pair reads on the Illumina HiSeq System. The original pipeline was this. Across the 666 repertoires, a later analysis counted approximately 83 million unique TCR beta chains, roughly 11 million of which were shared by at least two donors. Raw reads were error-corrected and collapsed into unique sequences with a nearest-neighbor algorithm that merged closely related sequences to remove PCR and sequencing errors. Alignment of CDR3 sequences to IMGT reference sequences was used to assign V, D and J gene segments. Each retained sequence needed at least a six-nucleotide match to both a V gene segment and a J gene segment. A rearrangement was called productive if the CDR3 had no stop codons and remained in frame with V and J, and every other rearrangement was called non-productive. Following IMGT convention, CDR3 was defined as the stretch from the second conserved V-encoded cysteine to the conserved J-encoded phenylalanine. Sequences without an unambiguous match to a single V gene segment were excluded from the earlier analysis of a few hundred of the donors. An earlier analysis of almost 600 of the donors classified V segments as functional when productive rearrangements were above 56.7% and as segregating when the standard deviation between donors was above 5%. To diagnose cytomegalovirus status from the catalog of TCR beta chain sequences, a statistical classification framework was built. In a later analysis, V and J genes were assigned by comparing TCR nucleotide sequences against IMGT/GENE-DB human TR gene sequences. A later analysis assigned CDR3 sequences and most-parsimonious VDJ recombination scenarios with the TCRdist pipeline. A later analysis defined each TCR beta chain by its CDR3 amino acid sequence plus V-gene family, and excluded reads lacking a unique V-gene family. To address suspected cross-contamination and a sequencing artifact, a later analysis removed a few hundred highly shared, low-generation-probability nucleotide sequences. In a later analysis, a clonal expansion index for each public chain was calculated from normalized within-repertoire ranks of inferred template counts. In a later analysis, generation probabilities were computed with a VDJ recombination model fitted to out-of-frame rearrangements, and the resulting probabilities were checked against IGoR. Hypergeometric tests were used in a later analysis to score TCR-TCR, TCR-HLA and TCR-CMV co-occurrence, with a repertoire-size bias correction applied to the TCR pairs. In a later analysis, false discovery rates were estimated by permuting HLA or CMV assignments 20 times. In a later analysis, co-occurring TCRs were grouped using DBSCAN, and TCRdist sequence similarity was added for clustering within HLA-allele-positive subsets. Co-occurrence clustering excluded repertoires with fewer than 30,000 or more than 120,000 public chains, plus five with anomalous nucleotide sharing. TCRdb re-hosts the immuneACCESS table, in-frame sequences only. Its copies lack some clones; in the studies checked, an unresolved V gene accounts for under half of them, and the cause for the rest is not known. For V, J and clone size, that table is used; D and trimming come from the DNA. The sample data list under 200,000 clones, and approximately 71% of these were observed just once. The leading ten clones occupy approximately 1.3% of the sample.

The sequenced material came from PBMCs. Recombination connected TRBV7-9 to TRBJ2-4; 7 central nucleotides agree with TRBD1. The clonotype originates from a man aged 45-65 years in good health and CMV-seronegative. In nucleotides, the sequence is TGTGCCAGCAGCTTGACAGGGATCCCAGGCATTCAGTACTTC. It is translated as CASSLTGIPGIQYF.